The clone carrying this TCR beta chain was counted once. Trimming at V came to 7 bases and at J to 0 bases, leaving 5 bases not matched to a gene. CDR1 and CDR2 (germline): MNHEY, SVGAGI. This CDR3 spans 14 amino acids. Clones were sequenced by immunoSEQ multiplex PCR, and TCRdb holds only the in-frame ones, with some missing. The sample shows 90,000 to 110,000 clones, around 89% of them seen only once. The entry originates in a study of control samples from healthy donors and cancer patients. Sequences were obtained from blood. The V gene is TRBV6-5, the J gene TRBJ2-5, with 7 bases lining up with TRBD2. The sequence was collected from a woman in her forties or fifties in good health. CDR3 in amino acids: CASTTGGNQETQYF. The CDR3, as DNA: TGTGCCAGCACCACCGGGGGGAACCAAGAGACCCAGTACTTC.